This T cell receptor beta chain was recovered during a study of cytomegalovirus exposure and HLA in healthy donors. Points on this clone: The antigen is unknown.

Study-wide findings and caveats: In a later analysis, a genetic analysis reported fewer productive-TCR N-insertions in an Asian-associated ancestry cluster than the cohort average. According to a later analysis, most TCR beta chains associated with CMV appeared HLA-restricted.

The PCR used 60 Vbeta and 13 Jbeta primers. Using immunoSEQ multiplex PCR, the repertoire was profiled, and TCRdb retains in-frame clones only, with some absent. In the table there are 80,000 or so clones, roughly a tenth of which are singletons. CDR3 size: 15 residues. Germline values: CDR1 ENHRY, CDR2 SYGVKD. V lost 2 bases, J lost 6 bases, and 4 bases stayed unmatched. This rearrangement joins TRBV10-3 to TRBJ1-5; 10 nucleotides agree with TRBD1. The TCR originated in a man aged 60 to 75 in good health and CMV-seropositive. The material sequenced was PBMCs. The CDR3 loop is CAISEGTGEAQPQHF. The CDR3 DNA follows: TGTGCCATCAGTGAGGGGACAGGGGAAGCTCAGCCCCAGCATTTT.